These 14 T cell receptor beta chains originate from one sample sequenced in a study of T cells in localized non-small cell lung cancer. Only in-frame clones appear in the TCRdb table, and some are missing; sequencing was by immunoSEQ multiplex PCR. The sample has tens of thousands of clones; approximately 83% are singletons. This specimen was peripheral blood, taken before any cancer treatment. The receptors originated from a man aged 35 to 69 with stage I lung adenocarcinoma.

For the CDR3, the DNA is TGCAGCGGGGGAGGGGGGACCAACACTGAAGCTTTCTTT. It is translated as CSGGGGTNTEAFF. The chain links TRBV29-1 to TRBJ1-1, with D perhaps TRBD1 (6 bases). Germline values: CDR1 SQVTM, CDR2 ANQGSEA. The germline V and J ends were trimmed by 7 bases and 2 bases, with 14 bases remaining between them. The CDR3 consists of 13 residues.

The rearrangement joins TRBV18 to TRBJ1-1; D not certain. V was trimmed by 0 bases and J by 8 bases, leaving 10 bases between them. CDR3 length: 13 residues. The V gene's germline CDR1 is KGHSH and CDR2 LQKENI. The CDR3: CASSPPITEEAFF. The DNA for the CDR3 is TGTGCCAGCTCACCACCGATTACGGAGGAAGCTTTCTTT.

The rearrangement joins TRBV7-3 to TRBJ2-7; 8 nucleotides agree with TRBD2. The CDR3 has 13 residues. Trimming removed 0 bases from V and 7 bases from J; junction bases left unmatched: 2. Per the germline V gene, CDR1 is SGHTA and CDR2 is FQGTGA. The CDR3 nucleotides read TGTGCCAGCAGCTTAACCGGGACTAGTGAGCAGTACTTC. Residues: CASSLTGTSEQYF. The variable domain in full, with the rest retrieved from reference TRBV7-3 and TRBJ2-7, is GAGVSQTPSNKVTEKGKYVELRCDPISGHTALYWYRQSLGQGPEFLIYFQGTGAADDSGLPNDRFFAVRPEGSVSTLKIQRTERGDSAVYLCASSLTGTSEQYFGPGTRLTVT.

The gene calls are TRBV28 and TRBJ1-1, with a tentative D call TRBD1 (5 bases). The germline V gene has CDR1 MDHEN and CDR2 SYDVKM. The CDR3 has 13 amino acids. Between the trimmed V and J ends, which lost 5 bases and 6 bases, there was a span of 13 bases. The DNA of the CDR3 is TGTGCCAGCAGTCCCCGCGGGGCCGCTGAAGCTTTCTTT. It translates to CASSPRGAAEAFF.

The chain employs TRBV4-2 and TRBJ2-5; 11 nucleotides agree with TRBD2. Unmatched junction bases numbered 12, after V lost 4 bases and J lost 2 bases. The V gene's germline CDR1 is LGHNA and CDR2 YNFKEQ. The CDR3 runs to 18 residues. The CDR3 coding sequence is TGTGCCAGCAGCCTAAGTCCCGCTCTAGCGGGAGGACAAGAGACCCAGTACTTC. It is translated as CASSLSPALAGGQETQYF.

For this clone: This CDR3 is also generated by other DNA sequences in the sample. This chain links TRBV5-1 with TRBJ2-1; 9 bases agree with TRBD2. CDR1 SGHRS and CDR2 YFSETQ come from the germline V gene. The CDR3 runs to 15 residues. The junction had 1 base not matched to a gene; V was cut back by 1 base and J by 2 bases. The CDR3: CASSLLAGTYNEQFF. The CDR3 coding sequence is TGCGCCAGCAGCTTGCTAGCGGGGACCTACAATGAGCAGTTCTTC.

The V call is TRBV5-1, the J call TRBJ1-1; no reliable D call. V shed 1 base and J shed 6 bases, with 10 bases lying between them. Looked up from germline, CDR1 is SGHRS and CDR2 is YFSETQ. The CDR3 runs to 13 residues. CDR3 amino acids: CASSLTSNAEAFF. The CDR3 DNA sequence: TGCGCCAGCAGCTTGACGAGTAACGCTGAAGCTTTCTTT.

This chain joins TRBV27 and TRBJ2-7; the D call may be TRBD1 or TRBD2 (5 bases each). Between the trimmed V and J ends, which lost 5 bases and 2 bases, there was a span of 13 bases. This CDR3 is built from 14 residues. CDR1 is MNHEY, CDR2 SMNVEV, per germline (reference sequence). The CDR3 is CASSPRGGTYEQYF. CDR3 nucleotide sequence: TGTGCCAGCAGTCCTCGGGGCGGTACCTACGAGCAGTACTTC.

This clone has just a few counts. The DNA for the CDR3 is TGTGCCAGCACCTTAGGTCCCAGGTTGAACACCGGGGAGCTGTTTTTT. Its translation: CASTLGPRLNTGELFF. The chain recombines TRBV27 with TRBJ2-2; no clear D. The CDR3 spans 16 residues. V was clipped by 7 bases and J by 1 base, with 16 bases between them. Germline V gene sequence: CDR1 MNHEY, CDR2 SMNVEV (reference sequence).

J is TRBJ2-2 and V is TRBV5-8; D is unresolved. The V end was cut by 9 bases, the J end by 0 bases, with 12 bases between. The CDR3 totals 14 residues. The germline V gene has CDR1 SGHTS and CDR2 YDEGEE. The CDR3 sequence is CATMVVSNTGELFF. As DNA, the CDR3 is TGTGCCACCATGGTGGTTTCGAACACCGGGGAGCTGTTTTTT.

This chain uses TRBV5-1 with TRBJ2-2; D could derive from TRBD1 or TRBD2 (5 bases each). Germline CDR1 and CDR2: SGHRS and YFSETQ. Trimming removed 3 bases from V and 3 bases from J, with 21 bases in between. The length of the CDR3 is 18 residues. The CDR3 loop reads CASSSGAGRGVDTGELFF. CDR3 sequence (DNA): TGCGCCAGCAGCTCCGGGGCAGGGAGAGGGGTCGACACCGGGGAGCTGTTTTTT.

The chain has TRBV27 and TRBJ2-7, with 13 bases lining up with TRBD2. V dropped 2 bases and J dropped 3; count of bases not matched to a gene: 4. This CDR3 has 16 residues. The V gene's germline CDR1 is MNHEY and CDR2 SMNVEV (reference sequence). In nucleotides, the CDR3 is TGTGCCAGCAGTTTAATCCGGACTAGCGGGAGCTACGAGCAGTACTTC. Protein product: CASSLIRTSGSYEQYF.

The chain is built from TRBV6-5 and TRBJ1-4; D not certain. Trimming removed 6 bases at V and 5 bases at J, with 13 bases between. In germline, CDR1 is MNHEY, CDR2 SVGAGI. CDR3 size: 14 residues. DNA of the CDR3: TGTGCCAGCAGCCCGACCCCGGGGAATGAAAAACTGTTTTTT. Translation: CASSPTPGNEKLFF.

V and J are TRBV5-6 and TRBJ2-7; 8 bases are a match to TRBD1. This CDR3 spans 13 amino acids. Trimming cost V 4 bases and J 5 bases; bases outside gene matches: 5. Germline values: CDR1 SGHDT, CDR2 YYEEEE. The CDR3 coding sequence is TGTGCCAGCAGCACGCGGACAGGGAACGAGCAGTACTTC. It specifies CASSTRTGNEQYF.